The rows below give T cell receptor beta chains drawn from one sample of a study of response to subunit inactivated influenza vaccine. TCRdb reanalysed the RT-PCR reads using MiXCR and keeps one entry per CDR3 protein. The profile shows hundreds of thousands of distinct CDR3 sequences, 15% to 19% of them singletons. Sample: PBMCs from blood, taken 11 to 12 days after vaccination. All receptors come from a man aged 45 to 65 who received an inactivated influenza vaccine. Both conserved end residues are part of each CDR3. The D gene is left open where the match is weak. Not all rows give a size; the values are once, few, many and, for expanded clones, a class.

CDR3 length: 15; D gene: TRBD2; J gene: TRBJ2-1; clone size: few; V gene: TRBV7-2; CDR3 protein: CASSPSGSKYNEQFF; CDR3 DNA: TGTGCCAGCAGCCCAAGCGGGAGCAAGTACAATGAGCAGTTCTTC
CDR3 length: 17; D gene: TRBD1; J gene: TRBJ2-7; clone size: -; V gene: TRBV7-9; CDR3 protein: CASSSAALGQGLREQYF; CDR3 DNA: TGTGCCAGCAGCTCCGCGGCACTAGGACAGGGGTTAAGGGAGCAGTACTTC
CDR3 length: 17; D gene: -; J gene: TRBJ2-3; clone size: -; V gene: TRBV5-1; CDR3 protein: CASSQRGGGAGTDTQYF; CDR3 DNA: TGCGCCAGCAGCCAACGAGGGGGGGGCGCCGGCACAGATACGCAGTATTTT
CDR3 length: 13; D gene: -; J gene: TRBJ2-5; clone size: -; V gene: TRBV20-1; CDR3 protein: CSARVSTAETQYF; CDR3 DNA: TGCAGTGCTAGAGTCTCTACAGCAGAGACCCAGTACTTC
CDR3 length: 13; D gene: TRBD1; J gene: TRBJ2-7; clone size: few; V gene: TRBV19; CDR3 protein: CASRPQGIYEQYF; CDR3 DNA: TGTGCCAGTAGACCACAGGGGATCTACGAGCAGTACTTC
CDR3 length: 12; D gene: TRBD1; J gene: TRBJ2-1; clone size: few; V gene: TRBV24-1; CDR3 protein: CATSHRGNEQFF; CDR3 DNA: TGTGCCACCAGCCACAGGGGTAATGAGCAGTTCTTC
CDR3 length: 15; D gene: TRBD1; J gene: TRBJ1-4; clone size: -; V gene: TRBV4-2; CDR3 protein: CASSQSDRGNEKLFF; CDR3 DNA: TGTGCCAGCAGCCAATCGGACAGGGGGAATGAAAAACTGTTTTTT
CDR3 length: 17; D gene: TRBD2; J gene: TRBJ2-3; clone size: many; V gene: TRBV7-2; CDR3 protein: CASSSAGSGGLVNTQYF; CDR3 DNA: TGTGCCAGCAGCTCCGCGGGGAGCGGGGGCCTAGTAAATACGCAGTATTTT
CDR3 length: 17; D gene: -; J gene: TRBJ1-6; clone size: -; V gene: TRBV3-1; CDR3 protein: CASSQDLVGGARSPLHF; CDR3 DNA: TGTGCCAGCAGCCAAGATCTTGTGGGGGGGGCGCGTTCACCCCTCCACTTT
CDR3 length: 13; D gene: -; J gene: TRBJ2-7; clone size: -; V gene: TRBV14; CDR3 protein: CASSQGRGVEQYF; CDR3 DNA: TGTGCCAGCAGCCAAGGAAGGGGGGTCGAGCAGTACTTC
CDR3 length: 16; D gene: TRBD2; J gene: TRBJ2-3; clone size: once; V gene: TRBV24-1; CDR3 protein: CATSAASGGTTDTQYF; CDR3 DNA: TGTGCCACCAGTGCGGCTAGCGGGGGAACCACAGATACGCAGTATTTT
CDR3 length: 15; D gene: -; J gene: TRBJ2-1; clone size: few; V gene: TRBV7-6; CDR3 protein: CASSQFLSSYNEQFF; CDR3 DNA: TGTGCCAGCAGCCAATTCCTGAGCTCCTACAATGAGCAGTTCTTC
CDR3 length: 15; D gene: -; J gene: TRBJ2-3; clone size: few; V gene: TRBV12-3/TRBV12-4; CDR3 protein: CASSFQGPGTDTQYF; CDR3 DNA: TGTGCCAGCAGTTTTCAGGGGCCGGGCACAGATACGCAGTATTTT
CDR3 length: 14; D gene: TRBD1; J gene: TRBJ1-1; clone size: few; V gene: TRBV5-6; CDR3 protein: CASQQGTVNTEAFF; CDR3 DNA: TGTGCCAGTCAACAGGGGACGGTGAACACTGAAGCTTTCTTT
CDR3 length: 14; D gene: TRBD1; J gene: TRBJ1-4; clone size: -; V gene: TRBV5-1; CDR3 protein: CASSSQGADEKLFF; CDR3 DNA: TGCGCCAGCAGCTCACAGGGGGCCGATGAAAAACTGTTTTTT
CDR3 length: 17; D gene: TRBD1; J gene: TRBJ2-6; clone size: -; V gene: TRBV12-3/TRBV12-4; CDR3 protein: CASSLEVGGVGANVLTF; CDR3 DNA: TGTGCCAGCAGTTTAGAAGTAGGGGGCGTTGGGGCCAACGTCCTGACTTTC
CDR3 length: 17; D gene: TRBD1; J gene: TRBJ1-5; clone size: -; V gene: TRBV27; CDR3 protein: CASSLTLLRQGDQPQHF; CDR3 DNA: TGTGCCAGCAGTCTAACCCTACTACGACAGGGAGATCAGCCCCAGCATTTT
CDR3 length: 12; D gene: -; J gene: TRBJ1-1; clone size: -; V gene: TRBV5-1; CDR3 protein: CASSLGTGLEVF; CDR3 DNA: TGCGCCAGCAGCTTGGGGACGGGCCTGGAGGTCTTT
CDR3 length: 13; D gene: -; J gene: TRBJ2-1; clone size: -; V gene: TRBV12-3/TRBV12-4; CDR3 protein: CASSLVVGNEQFF; CDR3 DNA: TGTGCCAGCAGTTTAGTGGTGGGGAATGAGCAGTTCTTC
CDR3 length: 15; D gene: -; J gene: TRBJ2-1; clone size: -; V gene: TRBV10-1; CDR3 protein: CASSGQERLGNEQFF; CDR3 DNA: TGCGCCAGCAGTGGGCAGGAAAGGCTGGGGAATGAGCAGTTCTTC
CDR3 length: 14; D gene: -; J gene: TRBJ2-1; clone size: -; V gene: TRBV11-2; CDR3 protein: CASSLIARFNEQFF; CDR3 DNA: TGTGCCAGCAGCTTAATTGCTAGATTCAATGAGCAGTTCTTC
CDR3 length: 12; D gene: -; J gene: TRBJ1-2; clone size: few; V gene: TRBV20-1; CDR3 protein: CSAALENYGYTF; CDR3 DNA: TGCAGTGCTGCGTTGGAGAACTATGGCTACACCTTC
CDR3 length: 15; D gene: -; J gene: TRBJ2-1; clone size: -; V gene: TRBV7-8; CDR3 protein: CASSFGAGAHFEQFF; CDR3 DNA: TGTGCCAGCAGCTTTGGTGCGGGGGCACATTTTGAGCAGTTCTTC
CDR3 length: 13; D gene: -; J gene: TRBJ2-2; clone size: -; V gene: TRBV6-6; CDR3 protein: CASRNRDTGELFF; CDR3 DNA: TGTGCCAGCAGAAACAGGGACACCGGGGAGCTGTTTTTT
CDR3 length: 16; D gene: TRBD1; J gene: TRBJ1-2; clone size: few; V gene: TRBV5-1; CDR3 protein: CASSLRGQGTRYGYTF; CDR3 DNA: TGCGCCAGCAGCTTGAGGGGACAGGGCACCAGGTATGGCTACACCTTC
CDR3 length: 13; D gene: -; J gene: TRBJ2-7; clone size: -; V gene: TRBV28; CDR3 protein: CASRGGAPGEQYF; CDR3 DNA: TGTGCCAGCAGAGGGGGGGCGCCGGGCGAGCAGTACTTC
CDR3 length: 14; D gene: -; J gene: TRBJ2-1; clone size: few; V gene: TRBV5-1; CDR3 protein: CASSLTGWDNEQFF; CDR3 DNA: TGCGCCAGCAGCTTGACGGGTTGGGACAATGAGCAGTTCTTC
CDR3 length: 13; D gene: -; J gene: TRBJ2-2; clone size: -; V gene: TRBV29-1; CDR3 protein: CSVDEENTGELFF; CDR3 DNA: TGCAGCGTTGACGAGGAAAACACCGGGGAGCTGTTTTTT
CDR3 length: 17; D gene: TRBD2; J gene: TRBJ2-7; clone size: many; V gene: TRBV11-2; CDR3 protein: CASSLDLGRGRANEQYF; CDR3 DNA: TGTGCCAGCAGCTTAGATCTTGGCCGCGGGAGGGCCAACGAGCAGTACTTC
CDR3 length: 13; D gene: -; J gene: TRBJ2-7; clone size: few; V gene: TRBV7-6; CDR3 protein: CASSLALWGEQYF; CDR3 DNA: TGTGCCAGCAGCTTAGCTCTCTGGGGCGAGCAGTACTTC
CDR3 length: 12; D gene: -; J gene: TRBJ2-7; clone size: -; V gene: TRBV20-1; CDR3 protein: CSAWRGGNEQYF; CDR3 DNA: TGCAGTGCTTGGAGGGGGGGAAACGAGCAGTACTTC
CDR3 length: 16; D gene: TRBD1; J gene: TRBJ2-2; clone size: -; V gene: TRBV7-2; CDR3 protein: CASSLRQGAGTGELFF; CDR3 DNA: TGTGCCAGCAGCCTACGACAGGGGGCGGGCACCGGGGAGCTGTTTTTT
CDR3 length: 15; D gene: -; J gene: TRBJ1-2; clone size: few; V gene: TRBV12-3/TRBV12-4; CDR3 protein: CASSLTQGSNYGYTF; CDR3 DNA: TGTGCCAGCAGCCTTACACAGGGTTCGAACTATGGCTACACCTTC
CDR3 length: 15; D gene: TRBD1; J gene: TRBJ1-6; clone size: few; V gene: TRBV3-1; CDR3 protein: CASSQVGTDGAPLHF; CDR3 DNA: TGTGCCAGCAGCCAAGTTGGGACAGACGGAGCACCCCTCCACTTT
CDR3 length: 15; D gene: TRBD2; J gene: TRBJ2-5; clone size: -; V gene: TRBV28; CDR3 protein: CASSRLAGARETQYF; CDR3 DNA: TGTGCCAGCAGTCGACTAGCGGGAGCCCGAGAGACCCAGTACTTC
CDR3 length: 14; D gene: TRBD1; J gene: TRBJ2-3; clone size: few; V gene: TRBV20-1; CDR3 protein: CSARWQGGTDTQYF; CDR3 DNA: TGCAGTGCTAGATGGCAGGGGGGCACAGATACGCAGTATTTT
CDR3 length: 13; D gene: -; J gene: TRBJ2-1; clone size: -; V gene: TRBV29-1; CDR3 protein: CSVGNRVHNEQFF; CDR3 DNA: TGCAGCGTCGGGAACAGGGTACACAATGAGCAGTTCTTC
CDR3 length: 14; D gene: TRBD1; J gene: TRBJ2-1; clone size: -; V gene: TRBV20-1; CDR3 protein: CSASRGTGFNEQFF; CDR3 DNA: TGCAGTGCTAGCCGCGGGACAGGGTTCAATGAGCAGTTCTTC
CDR3 length: 16; D gene: TRBD2; J gene: TRBJ2-1; clone size: few; V gene: TRBV3-1; CDR3 protein: CASSQEAGALGNEQFF; CDR3 DNA: TGTGCCAGCAGCCAAGAAGCGGGAGCCCTCGGAAATGAGCAGTTCTTC
CDR3 length: 13; D gene: -; J gene: TRBJ1-6; clone size: few; V gene: TRBV6-1; CDR3 protein: CASKGENNSPLHF; CDR3 DNA: TGTGCCAGCAAGGGGGAGAACAATTCACCCCTCCACTTT
CDR3 length: 13; D gene: TRBD1; J gene: TRBJ2-7; clone size: few; V gene: TRBV5-1; CDR3 protein: CASSSTGDHEQYF; CDR3 DNA: TGCGCCAGCAGCTCCACAGGGGACCACGAGCAGTACTTC
CDR3 length: 13; D gene: -; J gene: TRBJ1-6; clone size: few; V gene: TRBV7-8; CDR3 protein: CASSLVASSPLHF; CDR3 DNA: TGTGCCAGCAGCTTAGTTGCGAGTTCACCCCTCCACTTT
CDR3 length: 14; D gene: -; J gene: TRBJ1-4; clone size: -; V gene: TRBV27; CDR3 protein: CASSLSLVGEKLFF; CDR3 DNA: TGTGCCAGCAGTTTATCTCTGGTAGGAGAAAAACTGTTTTTT
CDR3 length: 12; D gene: TRBD1; J gene: TRBJ1-2; clone size: -; V gene: TRBV20-1; CDR3 protein: CSLEQGTYGYTF; CDR3 DNA: TGCAGTCTAGAACAGGGGACCTATGGCTACACCTTC
CDR3 length: 12; D gene: -; J gene: TRBJ1-6; clone size: many; V gene: TRBV7-2; CDR3 protein: CASSLGASPLHF; CDR3 DNA: TGTGCCAGCAGCTTAGGTGCTTCACCCCTCCACTTT
CDR3 length: 15; D gene: -; J gene: TRBJ2-1; clone size: few; V gene: TRBV20-1; CDR3 protein: CSAKWGRRSYNEQFF; CDR3 DNA: TGCAGTGCCAAATGGGGGAGGAGGTCCTACAATGAGCAGTTCTTC
CDR3 length: 14; D gene: -; J gene: TRBJ2-2; clone size: few; V gene: TRBV6-1; CDR3 protein: CASSPPGAGGELFF; CDR3 DNA: TGTGCCAGCAGTCCTCCGGGGGCGGGCGGGGAGCTGTTTTTT
CDR3 length: 16; D gene: TRBD1; J gene: TRBJ2-7; clone size: -; V gene: TRBV28; CDR3 protein: CASSLGPDRVSYEQYF; CDR3 DNA: TGTGCCAGCAGTTTAGGTCCGGACAGGGTCTCCTACGAGCAGTACTTC
CDR3 length: 14; D gene: -; J gene: TRBJ2-5; clone size: -; V gene: TRBV12-3/TRBV12-4; CDR3 protein: CASSLKQASGTQYF; CDR3 DNA: TGTGCCAGCAGTTTAAAACAGGCTTCAGGGACCCAGTACTTC
CDR3 length: 14; D gene: -; J gene: TRBJ2-1; clone size: few; V gene: TRBV4-1; CDR3 protein: CASSGQSSYNEQFF; CDR3 DNA: TGCGCCAGCAGCGGGCAAAGCTCCTACAATGAGCAGTTCTTC
CDR3 length: 12; D gene: -; J gene: TRBJ1-4; clone size: few; V gene: TRBV10-3; CDR3 protein: CATGGDDEKLFF; CDR3 DNA: TGTGCCACCGGGGGTGATGATGAAAAACTGTTTTTT
CDR3 length: 12; D gene: -; J gene: TRBJ2-7; clone size: -; V gene: TRBV28; CDR3 protein: CASMTLLGEQYF; CDR3 DNA: TGTGCCAGCATGACCCTCCTAGGCGAGCAGTACTTC
CDR3 length: 14; D gene: -; J gene: TRBJ2-1; clone size: many; V gene: TRBV6-1; CDR3 protein: CASSPRGSYNEQFF; CDR3 DNA: TGTGCCAGCAGCCCCAGGGGATCCTACAATGAGCAGTTCTTC
CDR3 length: 13; D gene: -; J gene: TRBJ2-1; clone size: -; V gene: TRBV20-1; CDR3 protein: CSAYRPEVHEQFF; CDR3 DNA: TGCAGTGCTTACCGACCCGAGGTCCATGAGCAGTTCTTC
CDR3 length: 14; D gene: TRBD2; J gene: TRBJ2-2; clone size: few; V gene: TRBV28; CDR3 protein: CASARLAVPGELFF; CDR3 DNA: TGTGCCAGCGCACGACTAGCGGTCCCCGGGGAGCTGTTTTTT
CDR3 length: 15; D gene: -; J gene: TRBJ1-1; clone size: -; V gene: TRBV6-5; CDR3 protein: CASSYGPFGETEAFF; CDR3 DNA: TGTGCCAGCAGTTACGGCCCATTCGGAGAGACTGAAGCTTTCTTT
CDR3 length: 16; D gene: TRBD1; J gene: TRBJ2-1; clone size: few; V gene: TRBV5-1; CDR3 protein: CASSFSGTGGLNEQFF; CDR3 DNA: TGCGCCAGCAGCTTCTCCGGGACAGGGGGCCTCAATGAGCAGTTCTTC
CDR3 length: 17; D gene: -; J gene: TRBJ2-1; clone size: few; V gene: TRBV28; CDR3 protein: CASTEPMTASSYNEQFF; CDR3 DNA: TGTGCCAGCACCGAACCGATGACGGCTAGCTCCTACAATGAGCAGTTCTTC
CDR3 length: 15; D gene: -; J gene: TRBJ2-3; clone size: many; V gene: TRBV9; CDR3 protein: CASSVGLGSTDTQYF; CDR3 DNA: TGTGCCAGCAGCGTAGGGCTGGGCAGCACAGATACGCAGTATTTT
CDR3 length: 14; D gene: TRBD1; J gene: TRBJ1-1; clone size: few; V gene: TRBV20-1; CDR3 protein: CSADETGVNTEAFF; CDR3 DNA: TGCAGTGCTGACGAGACAGGGGTGAACACTGAAGCTTTCTTT